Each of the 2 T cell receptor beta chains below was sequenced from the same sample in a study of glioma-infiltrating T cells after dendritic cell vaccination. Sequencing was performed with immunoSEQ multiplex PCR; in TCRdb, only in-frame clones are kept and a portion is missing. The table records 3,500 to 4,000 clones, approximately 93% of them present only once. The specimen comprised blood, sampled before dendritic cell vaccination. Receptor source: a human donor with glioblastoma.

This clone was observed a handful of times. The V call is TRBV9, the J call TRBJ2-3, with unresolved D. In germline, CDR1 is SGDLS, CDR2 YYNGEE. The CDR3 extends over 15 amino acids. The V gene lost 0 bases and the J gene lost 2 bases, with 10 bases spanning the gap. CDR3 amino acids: CASSVAGRPTDTQYF. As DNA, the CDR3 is TGTGCCAGCAGCGTAGCAGGCAGGCCCACAGATACGCAGTATTTT.

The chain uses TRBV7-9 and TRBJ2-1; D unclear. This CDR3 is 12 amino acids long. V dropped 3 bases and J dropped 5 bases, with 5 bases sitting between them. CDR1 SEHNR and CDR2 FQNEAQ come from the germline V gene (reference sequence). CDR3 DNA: TGTGCCAGCAGCTTTACAAACAATGAGCAGTTCTTC. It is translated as CASSFTNNEQFF.